Below are 21 T cell receptor beta chains sequenced from a single sample in a study of shared clonotypes between healthy human individuals. Profiling relied on immunoSEQ multiplex PCR, and the TCRdb table lists in-frame clones only, not all of them. The sample yields fewer than 2.5 million clones, under 95% seen once. What was sequenced was naive CD4+ T cells from PBMCs. Subset of the sample: CD45RA+ positively selected. The source of these receptors is a man between 18 and 35 years old in good health. Some clones in this sample may be carry-over from other donors' samples.

CDR3 bases: TGCGCCAGCAGCCCGCGTGAGGTCGAGACTGAAGCTTTCTTT. Its translation: CASSPREVETEAFF. The V and J genes are TRBV4-3 and TRBJ1-1, with unresolved D. Germline CDR1 LGHNA, CDR2 YSLEER. The V end was cut by 4 bases, the J end by 5 bases, with 14 bases between. The CDR3 contains 14 residues.

This clone was found a few times. The chain carries TRBV5-1 and TRBJ2-2, with 7 bases that match TRBD1. CDR3 length: 15 residues. Looked up from germline, CDR1 is SGHRS and CDR2 is YFSETQ. J lost 0 bases, V lost 4 bases, and 3 bases had no gene match. The CDR3 sequence: CASSMTGTNTGELFF. The CDR3 bases are TGCGCCAGCAGCATGACAGGGACGAACACCGGGGAGCTGTTTTTT.

CDR3 bases: TGCGCCAGCAGCTTGGGGGGGCGCGATGAGCAGTTCTTC. Translation: CASSLGGRDEQFF. This chain joins TRBV5-1 and TRBJ2-1, with D possibly TRBD1 on 6 matching bases. The length of the CDR3 is 13 residues. Between the trimmed V and J ends, which lost 0 bases and 8 bases, there was a span of 9 bases. The V gene's germline CDR1 is SGHRS and CDR2 YFSETQ.

This chain links TRBV27 with TRBJ2-2; D may be TRBD1 (6 bases). This CDR3 is 15 amino acids long. Germline V lookup: CDR1 MNHEY, CDR2 SMNVEV (reference sequence). V was clipped by 6 bases and J by 2 bases, with 13 bases between them. The DNA of the CDR3 is TGTGCCAGCAGGCCCGGACAGAGAAACACCGGGGAGCTGTTTTTT. Its translation: CASRPGQRNTGELFF.

The chain links TRBV19 to TRBJ2-7; TRBD1 is a possible D gene (5 bases). CDR1 LNHDA and CDR2 SQIVND come from the germline V gene (reference sequence). V was shortened by 1 base and J by 2 bases, with 15 bases between the two germline ends. The CDR3 is made up of 16 amino acids. The CDR3 nucleotides are TGTGCCAGTAGTATAGTCTTTTTGGGGCAGACCTACGAGCAGTACTTC. It translates to CASSIVFLGQTYEQYF. Drawing the rest from reference TRBV19 and TRBJ2-7, the complete variable domain is DGGITQSPKYLFRKEGQNVTLSCEQNLNHDAMYWYRQDPGQGLRLIYYSQIVNDFQKGDIAEGYSVSREKKESFPLTVTSAQKNPTAFYLCASSIVFLGQTYEQYFGPGTRLTVT.

This chain joins TRBV28 and TRBJ1-1; D remains unclear. Looked up from germline, CDR1 is MDHEN and CDR2 is SYDVKM. The CDR3 length is 11 residues. Between the trimmed V and J ends, which lost 8 bases and 4 bases, there was a span of 8 bases. Here the CDR3 reads CASHLSTEAFF. The DNA for the CDR3 is TGTGCCAGCCACCTCTCCACTGAAGCTTTCTTT.

This chain uses TRBV18 with TRBJ1-2; TRBD1 is a possible D gene (5 bases). CDR1 and CDR2 from the germline V gene are KGHSH and LQKENI. This CDR3 is built from 15 residues. V lost 2 bases and J 4 bases, leaving 14 bases between the germline ends. CDR3 nucleotide sequence: TGTGCCAGCTCACCAAGGGGTTTAGGGGCCTATGGCTACACCTTC. It encodes CASSPRGLGAYGYTF. Full variable domain (remainder filled in from reference TRBV18 and TRBJ1-2): NAGVMQNPRHLVRRRGQEARLRCSPMKGHSHVYWYRQLPEEGLKFMVYLQKENIIDESGMPKERFSAEFPKEGPSILRIQQVVRGDSAAYFCASSPRGLGAYGYTFGSGTRLTVV.

V is TRBV7-9 and J is TRBJ2-2; tentatively, D is TRBD2 (6 bases). The CDR3 consists of 17 residues. Germline loops: CDR1 SEHNR, CDR2 FQNEAQ (reference sequence). V was trimmed by 3 bases and J by 7 bases, leaving 21 bases between them. CDR3 residues: CASSFSVVSGALGELFF. In DNA form, the CDR3 reads TGTGCCAGCAGCTTCAGCGTAGTTAGCGGTGCCCTCGGGGAGCTGTTTTTT.

The sample holds one count of this clone. V gene TRBV5-1 combines with J gene TRBJ2-7; 7 bases line up with TRBD1. Germline trimming cut 4 bases from V and 2 bases from J; bases unmatched to any gene: 9. Germline V gene data show CDR1 as SGHRS and CDR2 as YFSETQ. The CDR3 totals 15 residues. In DNA, the CDR3 is TGCGCCAGCAGCGATTACAGGGGTGGGACCTACGAGCAGTACTTC. It encodes CASSDYRGGTYEQYF.

The chain links TRBV28 to TRBJ2-7, with 9 bases matching TRBD1. Unmatched junction bases numbered 11, after V lost 6 bases and J lost 2 bases. From germline, CDR1 is MDHEN and CDR2 SYDVKM. This CDR3 is built from 16 residues. CDR3 nucleotide sequence: TGTGCCAGCAGGACGAACAGGGGGCGCGTACCCTACGAGCAGTACTTC. Protein: CASRTNRGRVPYEQYF.

For this clone: Other DNA sequences in the sample encode the same CDR3. The CDR3 region has the DNA TGTGCCAGCAGTTTACGACAGGGCAGCACTGAAGCTTTCTTT. Protein: CASSLRQGSTEAFF. The chain has TRBV28 and TRBJ1-1; 7 nucleotides align to TRBD1. The CDR3 sequence is 14 residues long. Germline CDR1 reads MDHEN; CDR2 reads SYDVKM. The J segment lost 4 bases and the V segment lost 2 bases, leaving 4 bases of the junction unmatched.

A few counts support this clone. The J gene is TRBJ2-1, the V gene TRBV2; 7 bases fit TRBD2. V lost 6 bases, J lost 2 bases, and 7 bases stayed unmatched. Germline V CDR1 and CDR2: SNHLY, FYNNEI. This CDR3 has 15 residues. The CDR3 DNA sequence: TGTGCCAGCAGATTCAGCGGGGAGGCCTACAATGAGCAGTTCTTC. Protein product: CASRFSGEAYNEQFF.

This clone was detected only a few times. The V and J genes are TRBV30 and TRBJ2-1; 7 positions agree with TRBD2. Germline V gene data show CDR1 as GTSNPN and CDR2 as SVGIG (reference sequence). The V and J ends lost 0 bases and 7 bases, in that order; junction bases with no gene match: 9. The CDR3 length is 15 residues. Here the CDR3 DNA reads TGTGCCTGGAGTGTATGGGAGGGCCTGATGAATGAGCAGTTCTTC. Translated: CAWSVWEGLMNEQFF. Supplemented by reference TRBV30 and TRBJ2-1, the full variable domain reads SQTIHQWPATLVQPVGSPLSLECTVEGTSNPNLYWYRQAAGRGLQLLFYSVGIGQISSEVPQNLSASRPQDRQFILSSKKLLLSDSGFYLCAWSVWEGLMNEQFFGPGTRLTVL.

As concerns this clone: In this CDR3 the conserved last residue, phenylalanine or tryptophan, is missing, so a read error is likely. The chain combines TRBV7-9 with TRBJ2-7, with no clear D. This CDR3 region has 14 residues. Germline V gene sequence: CDR1 SEHNR, CDR2 FQNEAQ (reference sequence). V was cut by 2 bases and J by 0 bases, with 8 bases left in between. CDR3 in amino acids: CASSLTEYSYEQYL. The CDR3 DNA reads TGTGCCAGCAGCTTAACGGAGTACTCCTACGAGCAGTACCTC.

This clone showed up just a few times. The CDR3 protein is CASSEPGRTEAFF. The CDR3, as DNA: TGTGCCAGCAGTGAGCCAGGGCGGACTGAAGCTTTCTTT. The chain carries TRBV25-1 and TRBJ1-1; D possibly corresponds to TRBD1 (5 bases). This CDR3 comprises 13 residues. V lost 3 bases and J 5 bases, leaving 10 bases between the germline ends. Germline values: CDR1 MGHDK, CDR2 SYGVNS.

The chain recombines TRBV28 with TRBJ1-1, with a possible D match to TRBD1 (5 bases). Germline values: CDR1 MDHEN, CDR2 SYDVKM. V was clipped by 3 bases and J by 6 bases, with 20 bases between them. The CDR3 runs to 16 residues. This chain's CDR3 is CASSLTSLGAIAEAFF. For the CDR3, the DNA is TGTGCCAGCAGTTTGACATCTCTCGGGGCGATCGCTGAAGCTTTCTTT.

This clone was found a few times. As DNA, the CDR3 is TGTGCCTGGTGCCGGACAGGCGCCCCAGGGGAAGCTTTCTTT. Translated: CAWCRTGAPGEAFF. The chain is built from TRBV30 and TRBJ1-1; 7 bases are a match to TRBD1. The CDR3 extends over 14 amino acids. Losses at the gene ends were 5 bases for V and 8 bases for J; bases not matched to a gene: 14. Germline CDR1 is GTSNPN and CDR2 is SVGIG (reference sequence).

V usage is TRBV4-1 and J usage is TRBJ1-4; D is unresolved. In germline, CDR1 is MGHRA, CDR2 YSYEKL. This CDR3 is built from 15 residues. The V and J ends lost 3 bases and 8 bases respectively, with 16 bases between them. CDR3 in DNA: TGCGCCAGCAGCCAGGCCGGGTCTCTGGGGGAAAAACTGTTTTTT. This gives the protein CASSQAGSLGEKLFF.

The chain recombines TRBV28 with TRBJ2-3; D might be TRBD1 or TRBD2, each matching 5 bases. The V gene's germline CDR1 is MDHEN and CDR2 SYDVKM. The V and J ends lost 6 bases and 1 base respectively, with 14 bases between them. The CDR3 loop spans 15 amino acids. This CDR3 reads CASSFLRGGTDTQYF. The CDR3 DNA reads as TGTGCCAGCAGCTTCTTAAGGGGAGGCACAGATACGCAGTATTTT.

The gene calls are TRBV7-9 and TRBJ2-5, with D possibly matching TRBD2 (6 bases). V shed 5 bases and J shed 4 bases, with 14 bases lying between them. CDR1 and CDR2 from the germline V gene are SEHNR and FQNEAQ (reference sequence). This CDR3 has 14 amino acids. This CDR3 is CASSAEGNRETQYF. The CDR3 DNA reads as TGTGCCAGCAGCGCGGAGGGGAACCGAGAGACCCAGTACTTC. The entire variable domain, with the rest obtained from reference TRBV7-9 and TRBJ2-5, is as follows: DTGVSQNPRHKITKRGQNVTFRCDPISEHNRLYWYRQTLGQGPEFLTYFQNEAQLEKSRLLSDRFSAERPKGSFSTLEIQRTEQGDSAMYLCASSAEGNRETQYFGPGTRLLVL.

The chain combines TRBV28 with TRBJ2-5; D remains ambiguous. Trimming stripped 3 bases from V and 7 bases from J, with 15 bases between. The germline gives CDR1 MDHEN, CDR2 SYDVKM. The CDR3 covers 14 residues. The CDR3 loop reads CASSLIGGRGTQYF. In DNA form, the CDR3 reads TGTGCCAGCAGTTTGATCGGTGGCCGTGGGACCCAGTACTTC.